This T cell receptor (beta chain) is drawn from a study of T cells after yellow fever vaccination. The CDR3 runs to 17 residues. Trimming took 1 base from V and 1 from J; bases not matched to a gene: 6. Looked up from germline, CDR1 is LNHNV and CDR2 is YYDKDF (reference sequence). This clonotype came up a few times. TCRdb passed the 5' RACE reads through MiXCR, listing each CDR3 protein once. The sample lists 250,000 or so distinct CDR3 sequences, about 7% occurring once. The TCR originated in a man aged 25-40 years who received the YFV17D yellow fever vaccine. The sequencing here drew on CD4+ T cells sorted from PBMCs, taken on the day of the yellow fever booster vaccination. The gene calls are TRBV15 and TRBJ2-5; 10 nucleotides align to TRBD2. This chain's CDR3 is CATSRGAGGGGQETQYF. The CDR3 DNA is TGTGCCACCAGCAGAGGAGCGGGAGGGGGCGGCCAAGAGACCCAGTACTTC.